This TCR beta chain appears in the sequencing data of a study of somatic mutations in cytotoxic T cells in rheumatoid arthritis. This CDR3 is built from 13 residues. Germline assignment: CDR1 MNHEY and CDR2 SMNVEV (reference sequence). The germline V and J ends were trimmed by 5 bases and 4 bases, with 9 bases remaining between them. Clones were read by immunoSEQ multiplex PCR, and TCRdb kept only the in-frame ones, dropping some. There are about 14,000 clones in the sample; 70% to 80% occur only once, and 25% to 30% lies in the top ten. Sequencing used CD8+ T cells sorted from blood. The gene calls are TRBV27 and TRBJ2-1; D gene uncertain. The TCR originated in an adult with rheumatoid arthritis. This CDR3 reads CASSPSQYNEQFF. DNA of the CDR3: TGTGCCAGCAGTCCCTCACAGTACAATGAGCAGTTCTTC.